These 14 T cell receptor beta chains share one sample of origin, sequenced in a study of T cells in Graves' hyperthyroidism and ophthalmopathy. Using RNA transcripts as the source, TCR beta CDR3 regions were amplified. Researchers ran a first-round RT-PCR on the TCR CDR3 using the HTBI primer set. TCRdb re-derived calls from the multiplex PCR reads in MiXCR, one entry per CDR3 protein. Among a few hundred thousand distinct CDR3 sequences listed, under 15% were seen once. Sequencing was performed on blood. The source of these receptors is a woman aged 30 to 39 with Graves' hyperthyroidism.

V is TRBV9 and J is TRBJ2-5, with 9 bases aligning to TRBD2. This CDR3 contains 15 residues. Trimming cost V 2 bases and J 2 bases; bases outside gene matches: 4. Germline V gene lookup returns CDR1 SGDLS and CDR2 YYNGEE. As DNA, the CDR3 is TGTGCCAGCAGCGTGGGCGGGAGGGAGCAAGAGACCCAGTACTTC. Amino acid sequence: CASSVGGREQETQYF.

The table lists this clonotype with a few counts. The CDR3 DNA follows: TGCAGTGCTGGGACTAGCGGGTTCTACTCCTACGAGCAGTACTTC. This sequence encodes CSAGTSGFYSYEQYF. The chain combines TRBV20-1 with TRBJ2-7; 12 bases agree with TRBD2. CDR1 and CDR2 from the germline V gene are DFQATT and SNEGSKA (reference sequence). The ends lost 5 bases at V and 0 bases at J; junction bases unmatched: 5. This CDR3 spans 15 amino acids.

The V gene is TRBV19, the J gene TRBJ1-1; 7 bases map to TRBD1. The germline V gene encodes CDR1 LNHDA and CDR2 SQIVND (reference sequence). Unmatched junction bases numbered 14, after V lost 3 bases and J lost 10 bases. The CDR3 sequence is 15 residues long. Here the CDR3 reads CASSIFRRQGTGAFF. DNA for the CDR3: TGTGCCAGTAGTATTTTCAGAAGACAGGGCACGGGAGCTTTCTTT.

The chain links TRBV7-9 to TRBJ2-7, with 14 bases aligning to TRBD2. The CDR3 length is 17 residues. CDR1 is SEHNR and CDR2 is FQNEAQ in the germline V gene (reference sequence). Losses at the gene ends were 5 bases for V and 5 bases for J; bases not matched to a gene: 11. The CDR3, as DNA: TGTGCCAGCAGCCCCGGACTAGCGGGGGGTCCTTGGGACGAGCAGTACTTC. As protein: CASSPGLAGGPWDEQYF.

There are many counts of this clonotype. This rearrangement joins TRBV27 to TRBJ2-7; no clear D. Trimming took 8 bases from V and 4 from J, leaving 9 bases between them. CDR3 length equals 11 residues. Germline V CDR1 and CDR2: MNHEY, SMNVEV (reference sequence). This chain's CDR3 is CASHRGYEQYF. CDR3 in DNA: TGTGCCAGCCATCGTGGGTACGAGCAGTACTTC.

This clonotype was seen a handful of times. The V call is TRBV7-9, the J call TRBJ1-5, with D maybe TRBD1 (5 bases). CDR3 length: 18 amino acids. Germline V gene lookup returns CDR1 SEHNR and CDR2 FQNEAQ (reference sequence). V was pared by 3 bases and J by 2 bases, with 20 bases between. As DNA, the CDR3 is TGTGCCAGCAGCTTCACCGGGACCAGGCTTGGGGGCAATCAGCCCCAGCATTTT. This sequence encodes CASSFTGTRLGGNQPQHF.

This clonotype was seen only a few times. V and J are TRBV10-3 and TRBJ1-5; a weak D match, TRBD1 (5 bases). Germline V gives CDR1 ENHRY, CDR2 SYGVKD. V lost 3 bases and J lost 7, with 16 bases in between. There are 15 residues in the CDR3. CDR3 region: CAISDEGGVEQPQHF. Written as DNA, the CDR3 is TGTGCCATCAGTGATGAGGGAGGGGTAGAACAGCCCCAGCATTTT.

V is TRBV20-1 and J is TRBJ2-2; D gene ambiguous. Trimming stripped 3 bases from V and 1 base from J, with 9 bases between. The CDR3 spans 14 residues. Per germline, CDR1 DFQATT and CDR2 SNEGSKA (reference sequence). CDR3 loop: CSASRIGNTGELFF. The DNA for the CDR3 is TGCAGTGCTAGTCGGATCGGGAACACCGGGGAGCTGTTTTTT.

This clonotype was recorded at least ten times. The chain couples TRBV12-3 or TRBV12-4 to TRBJ2-2; the D is unclear. The CDR3 spans 12 residues. The V end lost 3 bases, the J end lost 5 bases, and 4 bases lay between the germline ends. The CDR3 loop reads CASSFGTGELFF. CDR3 DNA sequence: TGTGCCAGCAGTTTTGGAACCGGGGAGCTGTTTTTT.

This clonotype showed up many times. The J gene is TRBJ2-1, the V gene TRBV4-2; 11 bases line up with TRBD2. Germline V gene sequence: CDR1 LGHNA, CDR2 YNFKEQ. The V segment lost 2 bases and the J segment 5 bases; nucleotides outside the gene matches: 2. The CDR3 extends over 15 amino acids. The CDR3 sequence: CASSQLAGGHNEQFF. The DNA of the CDR3 is TGTGCCAGCAGCCAACTAGCGGGAGGACACAATGAGCAGTTCTTC.

This clonotype was counted many times. The rearrangement uses TRBV7-8 and TRBJ2-5, with D possibly being TRBD1 or TRBD2 (6 bases each). Trimming took 4 bases from V and 4 from J, leaving 13 bases between them. CDR3 length: 14 residues. Germline-derived CDR1 and CDR2 are SGHVS and FQNEAQ. In DNA form, the CDR3 reads TGTGCCAGCAGCTGGGGGGACAAGGGAGAGACCCAGTACTTC. Its translation is CASSWGDKGETQYF.

The chain links TRBV20-1 to TRBJ2-1; the match to TRBD2 covers 11 bases. The germline gives CDR1 DFQATT, CDR2 SNEGSKA (reference sequence). The trim removed 6 bases at V and 5 bases at J, leaving 12 bases unmatched. The CDR3 loop spans 16 amino acids. The CDR3 here is CSATSAGLAVNNEQFF. In DNA form, the CDR3 reads TGCAGTGCCACCTCAGCGGGACTAGCGGTAAACAATGAGCAGTTCTTC.

This clonotype was detected many times. The chain carries TRBV12-3 or TRBV12-4 and TRBJ2-5; TRBD2 matches at 11 bases. The CDR3 totals 16 residues. Trimming at V came to 3 bases and at J to 5 bases, leaving 8 bases not matched to a gene. The CDR3 loop reads CASSFSSGRIWETQYF. For the CDR3, the DNA is TGTGCCAGCAGTTTCTCTAGCGGGAGGATTTGGGAGACCCAGTACTTC.

This clonotype was observed many times. The gene calls are TRBV20-1 and TRBJ1-1; D remains ambiguous. CDR1 and CDR2 (germline): DFQATT, SNEGSKA (reference sequence). Between the trimmed V and J ends, which lost 0 bases and 0 bases, there was a span of 8 bases. This CDR3 comprises 14 residues. In nucleotides, the CDR3 is TGCAGTGCTAGAGACGGTTCGATGAACACTGAAGCTTTCTTT. Encoded protein: CSARDGSMNTEAFF.